The 21 T cell receptor beta chains listed next were all sequenced from one sample in a study of T-cell memory formation after mild COVID-19. One entry per CDR3 protein, called by TCRdb with MiXCR from the 5' RACE reads. This sample has 400,000 to 500,000 distinct CDR3 sequences, with around 20% found just once. The source material was PBMCs or a T cell subset sorted from them (not recorded which). These TCRs come from an adult woman who had mild COVID-19 (a few samples of this study predate the infection). Cell type and time point are not known.

The V call is TRBV5-4, the J call TRBJ2-5; 10 bases fit TRBD1. Trimming removed 4 bases from V and 4 bases from J; junction bases left unmatched: 7. The CDR3 is 15 amino acids. Per germline, CDR1 SGHNT and CDR2 YYREEE (reference sequence). The CDR3 region has the DNA TGTGCCAGCAGCCGTATTGACAGGGGGCGAGAGACCCAGTACTTC. Amino acids: CASSRIDRGRETQYF. Using reference TRBV5-4 and TRBJ2-5 for the parts outside the CDR3, the full variable domain is ETGVTQSPTHLIKTRGQQVTLRCSSQSGHNTVSWYQQALGQGPQFIFQYYREEENGRGNFPPRFSGLQFPNYSSELNVNALELDDSALYLCASSRIDRGRETQYFGPGTRLLVL.

The chain combines TRBV20-1 with TRBJ1-2; 9 nucleotides match TRBD1. Trimming removed 6 bases from V and 6 bases from J; junction bases left unmatched: 11. The CDR3 sequence is 14 residues long. Germline V gives CDR1 DFQATT, CDR2 SNEGSKA (reference sequence). CDR3 sequence (DNA): TGCAGTGCAAGACACAGGGGGCGCGTCGATGGCTACACCTTC. Residues: CSARHRGRVDGYTF.

This clonotype was recorded many times. The chain has TRBV5-1 and TRBJ2-7, with TRBD2 matching over 7 bases. Germline trimming cut 6 bases from V and 3 bases from J; bases unmatched to any gene: 9. Germline CDR1 is SGHRS and CDR2 is YFSETQ. This CDR3 is 14 amino acids long. The CDR3 region is CASTRGDRNYEQYF. The CDR3 DNA reads as TGCGCCAGCACACGGGGGGACCGTAACTACGAGCAGTACTTC.

The rearrangement joins TRBV19 to TRBJ2-3; D is uncertain. The germline V and J ends were trimmed by 7 bases and 2 bases, with 19 bases remaining between them. This CDR3 is built from 16 residues. The V gene's germline CDR1 is LNHDA and CDR2 SQIVND (reference sequence). CDR3 in amino acids: CASTYGWGTHTDTQYF. CDR3 sequence (DNA): TGTGCCAGTACCTATGGTTGGGGAACCCACACAGATACGCAGTATTTT.

The chain couples TRBV28 to TRBJ2-5; 7 bases agree with TRBD1. This CDR3 contains 16 residues. Germline CDR1 and CDR2: MDHEN and SYDVKM. The ends lost 3 bases at V and 0 bases at J; junction bases unmatched: 7. The CDR3 DNA is TGTGCCAGCAGTTTTTGGGAGACAGGGTACCAAGAGACCCAGTACTTC. This codes for CASSFWETGYQETQYF. Looking up the rest from reference TRBV28 and TRBJ2-5 gives the full variable domain: DVKVTQSSRYLVKRTGEKVFLECVQDMDHENMFWYRQDPGLGLRLIYFSYDVKMKEKGDIPEGYSVSREKKERFSLILESASTNQTSMYLCASSFWETGYQETQYFGPGTRLLVL.

The chain combines TRBV18 with TRBJ1-6, with unresolved D. Germline V gives CDR1 KGHSH, CDR2 LQKENI. The CDR3 contains 17 residues. V was shortened by 5 bases and J by 7 bases, with 21 bases between the two germline ends. Here the CDR3 reads CASSSQPAIARNSPLHF. As DNA, the CDR3 is TGTGCCAGCTCATCCCAACCCGCAATAGCCCGGAATTCACCCCTCCACTTT.

There are a few counts of this clonotype. The V call is TRBV10-3, the J call TRBJ2-5, with 7 bases lining up with TRBD1. This CDR3 is built from 13 residues. V dropped 5 bases and J dropped 4; count of bases not matched to a gene: 4. In germline, CDR1 is ENHRY, CDR2 SYGVKD. The CDR3 sequence is CAISRQGRETQYF. The CDR3 bases are TGTGCCATCAGTCGACAGGGCCGAGAGACCCAGTACTTC.

This clonotype was recorded a few times. The chain combines TRBV12-3 or TRBV12-4 with TRBJ2-1, with 7 bases that match TRBD2. The J segment lost 10 bases and the V segment lost 7 bases, leaving 13 bases of the junction unmatched. The CDR3 covers 14 residues. In DNA, the CDR3 is TGTGCCAGCATTCCAGGACTAGGGATCTCCGAGCAGTTCTTC. Its protein is CASIPGLGISEQFF.

The chain joins TRBV20-1 to TRBJ1-1; D call uncertain. CDR3 length: 11 amino acids. Trimming took 1 base from V and 6 from J, leaving 6 bases between them. Looked up from germline, CDR1 is DFQATT and CDR2 is SNEGSKA (reference sequence). The CDR3 loop is CSARALSEAFF. The CDR3 region has the DNA TGCAGTGCTAGAGCCCTCTCTGAAGCTTTCTTT.

The CDR3 loop reads CASSQESVQGNPQETQYF. The CDR3 DNA is TGTGCCAGCAGCCAAGAGTCAGTTCAGGGAAACCCCCAAGAGACCCAGTACTTC. The V gene is TRBV4-2, the J gene TRBJ2-5; tentative D call: TRBD1 (5 bases). CDR1 LGHNA and CDR2 YNFKEQ come from the germline V gene. Trimming took 0 bases from V and 1 from J, leaving 18 bases between them. This CDR3 has 18 residues.

Here the CDR3 reads CASSLEGYSPLHF. In nucleotides, the CDR3 is TGTGCCAGCTCTTTGGAGGGGTATTCACCCCTCCACTTT. The rearrangement joins TRBV18 to TRBJ1-6; D might be TRBD1 (5 bases). Germline CDR1 is KGHSH and CDR2 is LQKENI. The CDR3 has 13 amino acids. V gave up 6 bases and J gave up 8 bases, with 11 bases separating them.

The CDR3 region is CASEIRRGGVGYTF. For the CDR3, the DNA is TGTGCCAGCGAAATTAGGAGAGGGGGGGTAGGCTACACCTTC. This chain links TRBV11-2 with TRBJ1-2; weak D call: TRBD1 (6 bases). CDR3 length: 14 residues. Germline values: CDR1 SGHAT, CDR2 FQNNGV. V was cut by 8 bases and J by 8 bases, with 21 bases left in between.

A remark on this clonotype: Sequence at one end of the junction differs from germline and may be a read error. The rearrangement links TRBV7-2 to TRBJ2-5; 7 bases map to TRBD2. Germline-derived CDR1 and CDR2 are SGHTA and FQGNSA. CDR3 length: 14 residues. CDR3 residues: CARSPRAGQETQYF. CDR3 nucleotide sequence: TGTGCCCGCAGCCCCAGAGCGGGACAAGAGACCCAGTACTTC.

This clonotype was seen a handful of times. V gene TRBV7-4 combines with J gene TRBJ1-1; no clear D. Germline V lookup: CDR1 SGHVT, CDR2 SQSDAQ. V was trimmed by 5 bases and J by 9 bases, leaving 4 bases between them. The CDR3 has 9 residues. CDR3 in DNA: TGTGCCAGCAGCCTGAAAGCTTTCTTT. It translates to CASSLKAFF.

In its sample, this clonotype was seen a few times. CDR3 coding DNA: TGCAGTGCTCCCCGGGACTTCTGGGGGACAGATACGCAGTATTTT. Translating gives CSAPRDFWGTDTQYF. The chain recombines TRBV20-1 with TRBJ2-3; a weak D match, TRBD2 (6 bases). The CDR3 totals 15 residues. CDR1 DFQATT and CDR2 SNEGSKA come from the germline V gene (reference sequence). Trimming removed 5 bases at V and 3 bases at J, with 18 bases between.

This chain joins TRBV5-1 and TRBJ1-3; 9 bases map to TRBD1. The CDR3 length is 15 residues. The germline V gene has CDR1 SGHRS and CDR2 YFSETQ. Unmatched junction bases numbered 8, after V lost 3 bases and J lost 7 bases. The CDR3 DNA is TGCGCCAGCAGCTCCACAGGGGGCTCGGAGAACACCATATATTTT. It codes for CASSSTGGSENTIYF.

This clonotype was seen only a few times. The chain joins TRBV7-9 to TRBJ2-1, with 14 bases lining up with TRBD2. The CDR3 is 16 residues long. V lost 5 bases to trimming and J lost 6 bases; unmatched junction nucleotides: 6. In germline, CDR1 is SEHNR, CDR2 FQNEAQ (reference sequence). Here the CDR3 reads CASSPGLAGGINEQFF. The CDR3 DNA follows: TGTGCCAGCAGCCCCGGACTAGCGGGAGGAATCAATGAGCAGTTCTTC.

This clonotype has only a few counts. In DNA form, the CDR3 reads TGTGCCAGCAGCACCGGACAGGGTAAAGCAGATACGCAGTATTTT. Translated: CASSTGQGKADTQYF. The chain carries TRBV5-6 and TRBJ2-3, with 8 bases lining up with TRBD1. V dropped 4 bases and J dropped 4; count of bases not matched to a gene: 8. Germline CDR1 and CDR2: SGHDT and YYEEEE. This CDR3 has 15 residues.

The V call is TRBV7-9, the J call TRBJ1-1, with unresolved D. Per the germline V gene, CDR1 is SEHNR and CDR2 is FQNEAQ (reference sequence). V was trimmed by 5 bases and J by 6 bases, leaving 16 bases between them. CDR3 length: 14 residues. The CDR3 DNA follows: TGTGCCAGCAGCCCCTCCTCGGGCCATCCTGAAGCTTTCTTT. This translates into CASSPSSGHPEAFF. Together with reference TRBV7-9 and TRBJ1-1, the CDR3 gives the full variable domain: DTGVSQNPRHKITKRGQNVTFRCDPISEHNRLYWYRQTLGQGPEFLTYFQNEAQLEKSRLLSDRFSAERPKGSFSTLEIQRTEQGDSAMYLCASSPSSGHPEAFFGQGTRLTVV.

This clonotype showed up just a few times. The chain carries TRBV7-2 and TRBJ2-2, with D perhaps matching TRBD1 or TRBD2 (5 bases each). The V gene's germline CDR1 is SGHTA and CDR2 FQGNSA. This CDR3 contains 12 residues. The V and J ends lost 3 bases and 7 bases respectively, with 6 bases between them. This CDR3 reads CASSLGVGELFF. CDR3 DNA sequence: TGTGCCAGCAGCTTGGGGGTCGGGGAGCTGTTTTTT.

This clonotype was detected only a few times. The rearrangement uses TRBV24-1 and TRBJ2-3; 7 bases line up with TRBD1. V was pared by 3 bases and J by 10 bases, with 9 bases of the junction left unmatched. CDR3 length equals 14 residues. From germline, CDR1 is KGHDR and CDR2 SFDVKD. The CDR3 sequence: CATSDRNTGEAQYF. In DNA, the CDR3 is TGTGCCACCAGTGATCGAAATACAGGGGAAGCGCAGTATTTT.